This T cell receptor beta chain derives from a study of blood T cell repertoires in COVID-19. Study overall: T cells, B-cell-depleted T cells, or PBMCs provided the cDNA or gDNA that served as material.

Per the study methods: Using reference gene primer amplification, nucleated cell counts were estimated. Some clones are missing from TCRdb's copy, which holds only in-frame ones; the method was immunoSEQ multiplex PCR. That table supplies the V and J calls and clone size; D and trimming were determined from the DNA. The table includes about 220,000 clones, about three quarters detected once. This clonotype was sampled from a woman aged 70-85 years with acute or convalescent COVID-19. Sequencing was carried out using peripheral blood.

The CDR3 DNA sequence: TGTGCCAGCAGCACCCCCGTTCGTGGGCGGAACACTGAAGCTTTCTTT. This sequence encodes CASSTPVRGRNTEAFF. The chain carries TRBV9 and TRBJ1-1, with D unclear. The CDR3 totals 16 residues. Trimming removed 4 bases from V and 1 base from J, with 17 bases in between. Germline V gene sequence: CDR1 SGDLS, CDR2 YYNGEE.